This T cell receptor beta chain was obtained from a study of blood T cell repertoires in COVID-19 (TCRdb year 2020). With respect to the entire study: Samples covering the acute and convalescent phases of COVID-19 were provided by collaborators in the United States, Italy and Spain. The repertoires were released in a freely available public database meant as a resource for research on the immune response to SARS-CoV-2. The dataset comprised deeply sampled blood TCRbeta repertoires from subjects exposed to, actively infected with, or recovered from COVID-19. The prospective study material was composed of cDNA or gDNA derived from T cells, B-cell-depleted T cells, or PBMCs. HLA class I and class II types, where available, came from metadata supplied by the sample provider rather than from assay-based typing. Samples came from the ongoing ImmuneRACE study (first 160 participants) plus 1,254 subjects from 6 global collaborators. The sample metadata nearly always contained a de-identified subject ID, COVID-19 status, age in years and sex. The full study reports these points: Clinical and demographic metadata were provided uncurated, with the amount varying by source and participant.

The CDR1 and CDR2 encoded by the germline V gene are SGHTA and FQGNSA. From its cysteine to its phenylalanine, the CDR3 spans 14 amino acids. The only DNA kept is the CDR3, 42 bases in frame from the first base. After removal of 3 bases from V and 7 bases from J, the junction retains 1 base not matched to a gene. The immunoSEQ Assay, a bias-controlled multiplex PCR, was used to amplify TCRbeta CDR3 regions from genomic DNA. The study's processing was this. The number of nucleated cells in each sample was estimated by amplification of reference gene primers within the assay. To quantify the absolute abundance of each unique TCRbeta CDR3 rearrangement, sequence reads were collapsed and filtered. For each sample, productive Simpson clonality was calculated by taking the square root of Simpson's diversity index across productive rearrangements. This immuneACCESS table, as held by TCRdb, lists in-frame sequences with V and J called but not all clones. Of the missing ones, under half trace to an unresolved V gene in checked studies; the others have no known cause. V, J and clone size derive from that table, while D and trimming were established from the DNA sequence. For this sample the table gives under 150,000 clones, of which approximately 90% were detected only once. The ten top clones hold more than 2% of the sample.

Worth noting for this clone: It has no known antigen specificity. There are no base qualities to consult, and no much larger clone falls within one base.

Each collaborating institution followed its own protocols to collect whole blood in K2EDTA tubes. For TCRbeta analysis, collaborator samples were shipped as frozen whole blood, as isolated PBMCs, or as DNA extracted from either sample type. This receptor was taken from a man aged 70 or older with active COVID-19. The chain uses TRBV7-2 and TRBJ1-6; TRBD1 aligns with 9 central bases. The sample taken for sequencing was peripheral blood. The bases read TGTGCCAGCAGCTTGGGGACAGGGAATTCACCCCTCCACTTT. Its protein is CASSLGTGNSPLHF.